The 27 T cell receptor beta chains given below trace back to one sample, sequenced in a study of blood T cell repertoires in COVID-19. TCRdb's table, derived via immunoSEQ multiplex PCR, lists solely in-frame clones and lacks some. The sample lists roughly 100,000 clones, 65% to 90% occurring once. Sequenced input: peripheral blood. These receptor sequences come from a man aged 45-60 years with acute or convalescent COVID-19.

The chain links TRBV10-1 to TRBJ2-1, with 8 bases lining up with TRBD2. Trimming at V came to 4 bases and at J to 8 bases, leaving 10 bases not matched to a gene. From germline, CDR1 is WNHNN and CDR2 SYGVQD (reference sequence). The CDR3 loop spans 15 amino acids. The CDR3 sequence is CASSAGTSGRDEQFF. CDR3 in DNA: TGCGCCAGCAGTGCCGGGACTAGTGGGCGGGATGAGCAGTTCTTC.

This clone appeared a few times. The junction shows a germline mismatch at one end, possibly a read error. The chain couples TRBV5-4 to TRBJ1-2, with 9 nucleotides matching TRBD1. Germline assignment: CDR1 SGHNT and CDR2 YYREEE (reference sequence). The CDR3 runs 14 residues. The CDR3 spells CASSLGTGNYGYTF. Here the CDR3 DNA reads TGTGCCAGCAGCCTCGGGACAGGGAACTACGGCTACACCTTC.

This clone was found a few times. The V call is TRBV10-2, the J call TRBJ2-7, with a weak D call TRBD1 (6 bases). Germline V gene data show CDR1 as WSHSY and CDR2 as SAAADI. The CDR3 totals 12 residues. With 6 bases removed from V and 3 bases from J, the gap between germline ends came to 9 bases. The DNA for the CDR3 is TGCGCCAGCAGGGACAGTTACTACGAGCAGTACTTC. Residues: CASRDSYYEQYF.

The gene calls are TRBV2 and TRBJ2-7, with TRBD2 as a possible D gene (6 bases). The V gene lost 8 bases and the J gene lost 0 bases, with 17 bases spanning the gap. Germline-derived CDR1 and CDR2 are SNHLY and FYNNEI. The CDR3 extends over 15 amino acids. The CDR3 region has the DNA TGTGCCAGCCTGGCGGAGGGGCGAAGCTCCTACGAGCAGTACTTC. Translated, it gives CASLAEGRSSYEQYF.

The J gene is TRBJ1-2, the V gene TRBV10-3; 7 bases map to TRBD1. Germline loops: CDR1 ENHRY, CDR2 SYGVKD. V trimming: 8 bases; J trimming: 7 bases; junction bases outside the gene matches: 13. The CDR3 is 14 residues long. CDR3 region: CAIGNSGTVRGYTF. The CDR3 DNA follows: TGTGCCATCGGTAACTCCGGGACAGTACGTGGCTACACCTTC.

The chain links TRBV2 to TRBJ1-4; no clear D. The CDR3 length is 10 residues. Germline V gene sequence: CDR1 SNHLY, CDR2 FYNNEI. The V and J ends lost 3 bases and 11 bases respectively, with 4 bases between them. CDR3 DNA: TGTGCCAGCAGTGACAGTAAACTGTTTTTT. Its translation: CASSDSKLFF.

The V call is TRBV12-3 or TRBV12-4, the J call TRBJ2-7; D gene uncertain. The CDR3 runs 13 residues. Trimming took off 1 base at V and 5 bases at J, with 9 bases between the two ends. CDR3 in amino acids: CASSLVYSHEQYF. For the CDR3, the DNA is TGTGCCAGCAGTTTAGTTTACAGCCACGAGCAGTACTTC.

V and J are TRBV27 and TRBJ2-1; D gene uncertain. The germline V gene has CDR1 MNHEY and CDR2 SMNVEV (reference sequence). Trimming removed 4 bases at V and 7 bases at J, with 14 bases between. CDR3 length equals 14 residues. The CDR3 coding sequence is TGTGCCAGCAGTTCCCAGGATTGGATGAATGAGCAGTTCTTC. Residues: CASSSQDWMNEQFF.

The CDR3 DNA reads TGTGCCAGCAGCCCACCGACAGGGGAACTCTACGAGCAGTACTTC. It translates to CASSPPTGELYEQYF. The chain combines TRBV7-9 with TRBJ2-7; 8 nucleotides align to TRBD1. V lost 5 bases to trimming and J lost 3 bases; unmatched junction nucleotides: 9. Germline CDR1 reads SEHNR; CDR2 reads FQNEAQ (reference sequence). The CDR3 covers 15 residues.

This chain links TRBV5-4 with TRBJ1-2; maybe TRBD1 (5 bases). V lost 6 bases, J lost 4 bases, and 13 bases lay in between. Germline V gene sequence: CDR1 SGHNT, CDR2 YYREEE (reference sequence). The CDR3 extends over 13 amino acids. CDR3 bases: TGTGCCAGCACCAGGGCGGGGATCTATGGCTACACCTTC. It codes for CASTRAGIYGYTF.

The CDR3 bases are TGTGCCAGCAGCGTAGACGGGACAGATACGCAGTATTTT. Translated: CASSVDGTDTQYF. This chain uses TRBV9 with TRBJ2-3; D gene unclear. CDR1 is SGDLS, CDR2 YYNGEE, per germline. Trimming took off 0 bases at V and 3 bases at J, with 5 bases between the two ends. This CDR3 has 13 residues.

The chain is built from TRBV4-1 and TRBJ2-1, with a tentative D call TRBD2 (6 bases). V was clipped by 4 bases and J by 0 bases, with 16 bases between them. The germline CDR1 and CDR2 sequences are MGHRA and YSYEKL. The CDR3 sequence is 17 residues long. The CDR3 DNA reads TGCGCCAGCAGCCCCAGACTAGTTCGGAGCTCCTACAATGAGCAGTTCTTC. Its translation: CASSPRLVRSSYNEQFF.

J is TRBJ2-1 and V is TRBV21-1; TRBD2, the D gene given by the table, was not confirmed from the DNA. TRBV21-1 is given as a pseudogene. The CDR3 sequence is 12 residues long. CDR3 loop: CASSKRLDLEFF. The CDR3 bases are TGTGCCAGCAGCAAACGGCTAGATCTAGAGTTCTTC.

The chain uses TRBV7-9 and TRBJ2-7; a possible D gene is TRBD2 (6 bases). The CDR3 is 15 amino acids. Per the germline V gene, CDR1 is SEHNR and CDR2 is FQNEAQ (reference sequence). V was cut by 5 bases and J by 6 bases, with 20 bases left in between. CDR3 sequence reads: CASSPRRNGGIEQYF. DNA of the CDR3: TGTGCCAGCAGCCCGCGTCGGAATGGAGGGATCGAGCAGTACTTC.

The chain combines TRBV7-9 with TRBJ2-5; maybe TRBD1 (6 bases). Germline V gene lookup returns CDR1 SEHNR and CDR2 FQNEAQ (reference sequence). The CDR3 spans 13 residues. Trimming shortened V by 6 bases and J by 1 base, and 9 bases separated the two germline ends. The CDR3 is CASRTDSQETQYF. CDR3 sequence (DNA): TGTGCCAGCAGGACGGACAGCCAAGAGACCCAGTACTTC.

Only a few counts were recorded for this clone. As DNA, the CDR3 is TGTGCCAGTAGGCGAGCAGGGGTCACTGAAGCTTTCTTT. It yields the protein CASRRAGVTEAFF. The rearrangement links TRBV19 to TRBJ1-1; perhaps TRBD1 as D (6 bases). Germline V gene data show CDR1 as LNHDA and CDR2 as SQIVND (reference sequence). The V gene lost 6 bases and the J gene lost 4 bases, with 12 bases spanning the gap. The CDR3 sequence is 13 residues long.

This chain joins TRBV4-1 and TRBJ2-2; no definite D call. V was pared by 3 bases and J by 5 bases, with 16 bases between. The CDR3 spans 16 residues. In germline, CDR1 is MGHRA, CDR2 YSYEKL. The CDR3 loop is CASSQESRTGTGELFF. DNA of the CDR3: TGCGCCAGCAGCCAGGAGAGTAGAACCGGTACCGGGGAGCTGTTTTTT.

The chain links TRBV2 to TRBJ1-3, with unresolved D. CDR3 length equals 14 residues. Germline values: CDR1 SNHLY, CDR2 FYNNEI. The V end lost 9 bases, the J end lost 0 bases, and 12 bases lay between the germline ends. The CDR3 sequence is CASKRARSGNTIYF. CDR3 bases: TGTGCCAGTAAACGAGCACGCTCTGGAAACACCATATATTTT.

The CDR3 here is CSASQINEQFF. CDR3 coding DNA: TGCAGTGCTAGTCAAATCAATGAGCAGTTCTTC. The chain is built from TRBV20-1 and TRBJ2-1; no reliable D call. With 3 bases removed from V and 6 bases from J, the gap between germline ends came to 6 bases. The germline CDR1 and CDR2 sequences are DFQATT and SNEGSKA (reference sequence). The CDR3 extends over 11 amino acids.

This clone was seen a single time. The chain links TRBV11-1 to TRBJ2-1, with 8 bases identical to TRBD2. Losses at the gene ends were 2 bases for V and 4 bases for J; bases not matched to a gene: 4. Germline CDR1 SGHAT, CDR2 FQDESV (reference sequence). This CDR3 comprises 15 residues. CDR3 protein: CASSLSGGGYNEQFF. CDR3 DNA: TGTGCCAGCAGCTTATCTGGCGGGGGGTACAATGAGCAGTTCTTC.

The chain joins TRBV5-1 to TRBJ2-1; 7 bases fit TRBD2. Losses at the gene ends were 4 bases for V and 0 bases for J; bases not matched to a gene: 4. The germline CDR1 and CDR2 sequences are SGHRS and YFSETQ. The CDR3 is 15 amino acids. CDR3 sequence: CASSGWTSSYNEQFF. The CDR3 nucleotides are TGCGCCAGCAGCGGCTGGACTAGCTCCTACAATGAGCAGTTCTTC.

This clone was counted once. The J gene is TRBJ2-2, the V gene TRBV10-1, with D unclear. The germline gives CDR1 WNHNN, CDR2 SYGVQD (reference sequence). V lost 6 bases and J 1 base, leaving 12 bases between the germline ends. The CDR3 runs to 15 residues. The CDR3 sequence: CASSELNENTGELFF. In DNA form, the CDR3 reads TGCGCCAGCAGCGAACTGAACGAGAACACCGGGGAGCTGTTTTTT.

The chain has TRBV11-3 and TRBJ2-2; D is unclear. Germline CDR1 and CDR2: SGHNT and YENEEA. The V gene lost 4 bases and the J gene lost 6 bases, with 12 bases spanning the gap. The CDR3 is made up of 14 amino acids. CDR3 bases: TGTGCCAGCAGCTCGGGTACGGATCCCGGGGAGCTGTTTTTT. This sequence encodes CASSSGTDPGELFF.

The DNA of the CDR3 is TGTGCCAGCAGTTACTCAGGGGGCGCAGCCGGGGAGCTGTTTTTT. Protein sequence: CASSYSGGAAGELFF. The chain joins TRBV6-5 to TRBJ2-2, with TRBD1 matching 7 bases. Trimming took 0 bases from V and 6 from J; bases not matched to a gene: 4. CDR1 MNHEY and CDR2 SVGAGI come from the germline V gene. This CDR3 is built from 15 residues.

The rearrangement joins TRBV13 to TRBJ2-5; tentative D call: TRBD1 (6 bases). Trimming left V 5 bases short and J 5 bases short, with 9 bases between. The CDR3 sequence is 12 residues long. Per the germline V gene, CDR1 is PRHDT and CDR2 is FYEKMQ (reference sequence). In DNA, the CDR3 is TGTGCCAGCAGCACCCAGGGGGAGACCCAGTACTTC. Its translation: CASSTQGETQYF.

The rearrangement links TRBV10-2 to TRBJ1-1; 8 bases match TRBD1. Germline trimming cut 3 bases from V and 10 bases from J; bases unmatched to any gene: 7. Germline V gene data show CDR1 as WSHSY and CDR2 as SAAADI. CDR3 size: 13 residues. CDR3 amino acids: CASSEPGTGGAFF. Here the CDR3 DNA reads TGCGCCAGCAGTGAACCCGGGACAGGAGGAGCTTTCTTT.

This clone was detected only a few times. The chain carries TRBV4-1 and TRBJ2-1, with TRBD2 matching 9 bases. Trimming cost V 4 bases and J 4 bases; bases outside gene matches: 2. Germline CDR1 reads MGHRA; CDR2 reads YSYEKL. The CDR3 is made up of 14 amino acids. CDR3 bases: TGCGCCAGCAGCCCGGCGGGAGGGTACAATGAGCAGTTCTTC. Translated: CASSPAGGYNEQFF.